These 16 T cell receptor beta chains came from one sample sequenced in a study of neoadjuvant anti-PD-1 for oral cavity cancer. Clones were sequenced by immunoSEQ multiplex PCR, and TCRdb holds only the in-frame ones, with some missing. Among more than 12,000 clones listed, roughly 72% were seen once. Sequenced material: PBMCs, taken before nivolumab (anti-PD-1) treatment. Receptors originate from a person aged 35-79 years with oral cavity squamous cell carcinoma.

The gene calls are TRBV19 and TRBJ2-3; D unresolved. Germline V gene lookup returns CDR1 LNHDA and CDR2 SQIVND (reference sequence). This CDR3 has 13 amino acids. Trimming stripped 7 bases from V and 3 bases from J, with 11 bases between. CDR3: CASKERWTDTQYF. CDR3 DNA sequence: TGTGCCAGTAAAGAGCGATGGACAGATACGCAGTATTTT.

The CDR3 DNA reads TGTGCCACCAGTAACGGACAGGCGCCTGGAAACACCATATATTTT. This translates into CATSNGQAPGNTIYF. This chain connects TRBV15 to TRBJ1-3; 7 positions match TRBD1. Germline trimming cut 6 bases from V and 2 bases from J; bases unmatched to any gene: 7. This CDR3 contains 15 residues. CDR1 and CDR2 from the germline V gene are LNHNV and YYDKDF (reference sequence).

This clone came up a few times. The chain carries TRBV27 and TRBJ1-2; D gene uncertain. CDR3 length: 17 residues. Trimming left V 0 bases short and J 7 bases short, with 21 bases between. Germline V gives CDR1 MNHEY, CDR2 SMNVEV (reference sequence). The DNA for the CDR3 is TGTGCCAGCAGTTTATCTCGGTGGGCCTCAAAAGTCAGTGGCTACACCTTC. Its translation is CASSLSRWASKVSGYTF.

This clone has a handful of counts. Here the CDR3 DNA reads TGTGCCAGCAGCTCAGCCCGACGAATCCAAGAGACCCAGTACTTC. It is translated as CASSSARRIQETQYF. V is TRBV7-9 and J is TRBJ2-5; unclear D gene. CDR1 and CDR2 from the germline V gene are SEHNR and FQNEAQ (reference sequence). The CDR3 consists of 15 residues. Trimming cost V 4 bases and J 1 base, with 13 bases left between them.

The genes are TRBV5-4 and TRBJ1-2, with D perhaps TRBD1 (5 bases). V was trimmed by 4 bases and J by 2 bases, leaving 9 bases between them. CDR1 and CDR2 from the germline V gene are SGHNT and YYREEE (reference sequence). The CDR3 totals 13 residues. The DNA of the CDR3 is TGTGCCAGCAGCCGGGACGGAAACTATGGCTACACCTTC. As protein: CASSRDGNYGYTF.

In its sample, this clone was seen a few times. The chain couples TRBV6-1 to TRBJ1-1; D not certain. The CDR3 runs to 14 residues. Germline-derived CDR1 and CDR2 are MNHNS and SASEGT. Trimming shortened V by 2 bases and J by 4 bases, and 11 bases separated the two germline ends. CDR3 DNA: TGTGCCAGCAGTGAATATGTAGGAGGCACTGAAGCTTTCTTT. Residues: CASSEYVGGTEAFF.

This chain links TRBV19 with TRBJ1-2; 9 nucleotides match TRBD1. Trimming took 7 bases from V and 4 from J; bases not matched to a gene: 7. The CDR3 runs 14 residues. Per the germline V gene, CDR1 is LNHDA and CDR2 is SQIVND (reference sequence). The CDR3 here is CASTLGDRVYGYTF. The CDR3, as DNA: TGTGCCAGTACCCTCGGGGACAGGGTCTATGGCTACACCTTC.

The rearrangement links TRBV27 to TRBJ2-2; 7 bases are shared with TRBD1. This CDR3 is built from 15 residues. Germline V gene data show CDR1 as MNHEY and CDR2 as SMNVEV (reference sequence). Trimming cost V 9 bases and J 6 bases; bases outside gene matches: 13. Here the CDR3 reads CASLSFNGQAGELFF. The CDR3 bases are TGTGCCAGTTTGAGTTTTAACGGACAGGCCGGGGAGCTGTTTTTT.

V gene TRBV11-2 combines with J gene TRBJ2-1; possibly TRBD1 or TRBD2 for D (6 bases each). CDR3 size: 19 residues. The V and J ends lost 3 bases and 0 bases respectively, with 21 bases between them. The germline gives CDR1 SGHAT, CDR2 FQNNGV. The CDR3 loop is CASSLEPSGATSSYNEQFF. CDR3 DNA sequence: TGTGCCAGCAGCTTGGAACCCTCGGGGGCCACGAGCTCCTACAATGAGCAGTTCTTC.

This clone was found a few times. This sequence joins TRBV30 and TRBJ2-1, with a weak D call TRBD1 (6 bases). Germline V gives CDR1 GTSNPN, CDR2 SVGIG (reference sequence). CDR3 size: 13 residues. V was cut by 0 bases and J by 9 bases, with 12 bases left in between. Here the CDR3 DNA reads TGTGCCTGGAGTGTACCCAGGGGTGGTGAGCAGTTCTTC. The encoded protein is CAWSVPRGGEQFF.

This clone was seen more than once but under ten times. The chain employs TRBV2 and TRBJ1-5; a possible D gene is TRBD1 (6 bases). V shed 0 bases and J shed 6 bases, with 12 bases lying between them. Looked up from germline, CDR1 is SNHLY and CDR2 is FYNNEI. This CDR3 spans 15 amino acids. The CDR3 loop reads CASSEADRQAQPQHF. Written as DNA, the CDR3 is TGTGCCAGCAGTGAAGCTGACAGACAGGCTCAGCCCCAGCATTTT. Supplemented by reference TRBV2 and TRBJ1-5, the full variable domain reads EPEVTQTPSHQVTQMGQEVILRCVPISNHLYFYWYRQILGQKVEFLVSFYNNEISEKSEIFDDQFSVERPDGSNFTLKIRSTKLEDSAMYFCASSEADRQAQPQHFGDGTRLSIL.

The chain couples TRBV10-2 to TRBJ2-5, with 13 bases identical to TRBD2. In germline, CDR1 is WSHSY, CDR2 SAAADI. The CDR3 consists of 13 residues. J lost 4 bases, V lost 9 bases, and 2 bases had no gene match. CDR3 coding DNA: TGCGCCAGTGGACTAGCGGGGGCAGAGACCCAGTACTTC. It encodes CASGLAGAETQYF.

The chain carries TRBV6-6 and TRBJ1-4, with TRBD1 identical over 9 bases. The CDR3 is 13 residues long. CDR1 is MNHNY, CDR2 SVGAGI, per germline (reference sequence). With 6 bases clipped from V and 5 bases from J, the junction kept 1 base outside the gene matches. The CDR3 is CASSGQGNEKLFF. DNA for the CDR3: TGTGCCAGCAGCGGACAGGGGAATGAAAAACTGTTTTTT.

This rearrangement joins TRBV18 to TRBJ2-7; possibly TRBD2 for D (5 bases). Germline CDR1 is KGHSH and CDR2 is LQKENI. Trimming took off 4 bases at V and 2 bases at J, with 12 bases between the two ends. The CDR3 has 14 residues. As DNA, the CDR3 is TGTGCCAGCTCACTTCAGGACTTCGCCTACGAGCAGTACTTC. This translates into CASSLQDFAYEQYF.

The CDR3 here is CAWSNGANVLTF. In DNA form, the CDR3 reads TGTGCCTGGAGTAATGGGGCCAACGTCCTGACTTTC. V gene TRBV30 combines with J gene TRBJ2-6; D unclear. The CDR3 runs 12 residues. Trimming took off 2 bases at V and 3 bases at J, with 2 bases between the two ends. The germline CDR1 and CDR2 sequences are GTSNPN and SVGIG (reference sequence).

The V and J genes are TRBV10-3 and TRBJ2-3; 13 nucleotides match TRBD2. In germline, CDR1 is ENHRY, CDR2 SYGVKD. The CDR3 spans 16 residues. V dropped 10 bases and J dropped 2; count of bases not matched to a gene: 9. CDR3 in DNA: TGTGCCAGTAGGACTAGCGGGAGTGGAGACACAGATACGCAGTATTTT. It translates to CASRTSGSGDTDTQYF.